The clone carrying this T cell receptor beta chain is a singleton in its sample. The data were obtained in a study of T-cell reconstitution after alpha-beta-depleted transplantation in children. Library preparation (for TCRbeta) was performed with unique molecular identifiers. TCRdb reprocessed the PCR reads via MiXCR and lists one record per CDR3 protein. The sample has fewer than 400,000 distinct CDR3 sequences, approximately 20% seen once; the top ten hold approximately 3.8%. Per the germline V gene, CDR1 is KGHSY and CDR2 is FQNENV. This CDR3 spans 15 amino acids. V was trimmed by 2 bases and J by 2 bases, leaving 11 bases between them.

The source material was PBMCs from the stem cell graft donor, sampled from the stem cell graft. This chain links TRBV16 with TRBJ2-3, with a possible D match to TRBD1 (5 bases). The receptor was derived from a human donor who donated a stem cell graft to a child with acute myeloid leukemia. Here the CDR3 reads CASSQPQGVTDTQYF. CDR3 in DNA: TGTGCCAGCAGCCAACCCCAAGGGGTCACAGATACGCAGTATTTT. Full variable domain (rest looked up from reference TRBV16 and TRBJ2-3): GEEVAQTPKHLVRGEGQKAKLYCAPIKGHSYVFWYQQVLKNEFKFLISFQNENVFDETGMPKERFSAKCLPNSPCSLEIQATKLEDSAVYFCASSQPQGVTDTQYFGPGTRLTVL.